A single sample gave rise to the 7 T cell receptor beta chains below, sequenced in a study of T cell responses to AZD1222 COVID-19 vaccine (dated by TCRdb to the early 2020s). Libraries were prepared through the immunoSEQ multiplex PCR assay. Not all clones reach the TCRdb copy of this immuneACCESS table, which keeps in-frame sequences only. Checked studies attribute under half of the gap to unresolved V genes and leave the rest unexplained. This sample comprises approximately 120,000 clones, about 88% of them detected only once. The ten most abundant clones make up 4.4% of the sample. The time point label on this specimen signifies: baseline before first vaccination. Sequencing used peripheral blood, obtained on day 0 of AZD1222 vaccination. These receptors were collected from an adult in good health.

The gene calls are TRBV6-2 or TRBV6-3 and TRBJ1-5, with D unresolved. The germline CDR1 and CDR2 sequences are MNHEY and SVGEGT. The CDR3 covers 19 residues. V lost 0 bases and J lost 0, with 18 bases in between. The CDR3 coding sequence is TGTGCCAGCAGTTACTCGAGAAGCGGCACGCGGTTTAGCAATCAGCCCCAGCATTTT. Protein product: CASSYSRSGTRFSNQPQHF.

V and J are TRBV2 and TRBJ1-6; D ambiguous. This CDR3 region has 17 residues. Germline V lookup: CDR1 SNHLY, CDR2 FYNNEI. V lost 2 bases, J lost 2 bases, and 13 bases lay in between. The CDR3 sequence is CASSERAVYTYNSPLHF. The CDR3 coding sequence is TGTGCCAGCAGTGAACGGGCCGTCTACACCTATAATTCACCCCTCCACTTT.

This sequence joins TRBV7-3 and TRBJ2-7, with no clear D. V was cut by 2 bases and J by 1 base, with 6 bases left in between. This CDR3 region has 13 residues. The V gene's germline CDR1 is SGHTA and CDR2 FQGTGA. As DNA, the CDR3 is TGTGCCAGCAGCTTAGGGCCATCCTACGAGCAGTACTTC. It encodes CASSLGPSYEQYF.

The V call is TRBV6-5, the J call TRBJ2-7, with D possibly called TRBD1 or TRBD2 (5 bases each). The CDR3 spans 12 residues. Between the trimmed V and J ends, which lost 6 bases and 3 bases, there was a span of 9 bases. Germline loops: CDR1 MNHEY, CDR2 SVGAGI. The CDR3 spells CASRGDGYEQYF. Written as DNA, the CDR3 is TGTGCCAGCAGAGGGGACGGCTACGAGCAGTACTTC.

The gene calls are TRBV5-1 and TRBJ1-4, with D possibly being TRBD1 (6 bases). The V and J ends lost 2 bases and 2 bases respectively, with 10 bases between them. Germline assignment: CDR1 SGHRS and CDR2 YFSETQ. The CDR3 spans 15 residues. The CDR3, as DNA: TGCGCCAGCAGCTTAGGGACAACGACTAATGAAAAACTGTTTTTT. Translated, it gives CASSLGTTTNEKLFF.

The rearrangement joins TRBV28 to TRBJ1-3; TRBD1 might be the D (6 bases). V lost 3 bases and J 0 bases, leaving 12 bases between the germline ends. Germline V gene sequence: CDR1 MDHEN, CDR2 SYDVKM. The CDR3 loop spans 16 amino acids. The DNA for the CDR3 is TGTGCCAGCAGTTTGACCGGACAGAACTCTGGAAACACCATATATTTT. As protein: CASSLTGQNSGNTIYF.

The table lists this clone with a count of one. V usage is TRBV15 and J usage is TRBJ1-2, with D unclear. The germline V and J ends were trimmed by 0 bases and 5 bases, with 10 bases remaining between them. In germline, CDR1 is LNHNV, CDR2 YYDKDF (reference sequence). The CDR3 is 14 residues long. CDR3 amino acids: CATSRDRAGYGYTF. The CDR3 DNA is TGTGCCACCAGCAGAGATAGGGCCGGATATGGCTACACCTTC.